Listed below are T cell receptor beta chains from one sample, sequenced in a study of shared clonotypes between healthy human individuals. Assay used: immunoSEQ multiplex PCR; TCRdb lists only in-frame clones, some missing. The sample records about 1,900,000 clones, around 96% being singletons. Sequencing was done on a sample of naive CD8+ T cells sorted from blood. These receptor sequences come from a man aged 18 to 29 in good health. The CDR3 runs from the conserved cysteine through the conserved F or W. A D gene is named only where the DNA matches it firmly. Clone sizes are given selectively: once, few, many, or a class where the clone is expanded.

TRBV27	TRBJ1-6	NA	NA	TGTGCCAGCAGTTTAGGCAGTGACTCACCCCTCCACTTT	CASSLGSDSPLHF
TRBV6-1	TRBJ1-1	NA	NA	TGTGCCAGCAGTGAAGGGGGGGGAGGGACTGAAGCTTTCTTT	CASSEGGGGTEAFF
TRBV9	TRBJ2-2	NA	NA	TGTGCCAGCAGCTCCCCCCCGGGTACCGGGGAGCTGTTTTTT	CASSSPPGTGELFF
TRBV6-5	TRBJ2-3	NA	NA	TGTGCCAGCAGTCCCTCTAGCTGGGTGGCAGATACGCAGTATTTT	CASSPSSWVADTQYF
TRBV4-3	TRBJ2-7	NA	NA	TGCGCCAGCAGCCAACGGTTTGATGAAGAGCAGTACTTC	CASSQRFDEEQYF
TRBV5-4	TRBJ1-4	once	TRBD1	TGTGCCAGCAGGCAAGACAGGGATCGTGAAAAACTGTTTTTT	CASRQDRDREKLFF
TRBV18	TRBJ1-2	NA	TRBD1	TGTGCCAGCTCATATTACGGACAGGTTACTCTTTTGGCCGGAGCTAACTATGGCTACACCTTC	CASSYYGQVTLLAGANYGYTF
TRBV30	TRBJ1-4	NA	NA	TGTGCCTGGAGTGATCCTGAAAAACTGTTTTTT	CAWSDPEKLFF
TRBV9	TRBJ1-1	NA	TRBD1	TGTGCCAGCAGCGTAGGGGACAGCTTTGCGGCTTTCTTT	CASSVGDSFAAFF
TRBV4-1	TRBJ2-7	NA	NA	TGCGCCAGCAGCCAACAATCCACCGGGAGCTCCTACGAGCAGTACTTC	CASSQQSTGSSYEQYF
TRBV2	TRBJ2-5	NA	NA	TGTGCCAGCAGTGAAATAGGCTTTCAAGAGACCCAGTACTTC	CASSEIGFQETQYF
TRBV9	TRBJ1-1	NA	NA	TGTGCCAGCAGCGTAGGAGGGTTTACTGAAGCTTTCTTT	CASSVGGFTEAFF
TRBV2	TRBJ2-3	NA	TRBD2	TGTGCCAGCAGTGAAACTAGCGGAAGCACAGATACGCAGTATTTT	CASSETSGSTDTQYF
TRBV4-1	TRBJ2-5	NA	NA	TGCGCCAGCAGCCAAGATGTCGCCTCCCAAGAGACCCAGTACTTC	CASSQDVASQETQYF
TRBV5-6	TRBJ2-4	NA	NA	TGTGCCAGCAGCTTGGGTAGGGAGCCCATTCAGTACTTC	CASSLGREPIQYF
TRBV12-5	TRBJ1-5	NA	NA	TGTGCTAGTGGCCACGAGGACCCTTACAATCAGCCCCAGCATTTT	CASGHEDPYNQPQHF
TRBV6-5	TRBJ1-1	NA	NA	TGTGCCAGCCACCGGGGACTTGAAGCTTTCTTT	CASHRGLEAFF
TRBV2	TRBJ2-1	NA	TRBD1	TGTGCCAGCAGTGGAGGGACAGGGGACCCGAATGAGCAGTTCTTC	CASSGGTGDPNEQFF
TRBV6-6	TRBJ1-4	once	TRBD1	TGTGCCAGCAGACGCGGGACAGGGGGCGACGAAAAACTGTTTTTT	CASRRGTGGDEKLFF
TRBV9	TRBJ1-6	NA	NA	TGTGCCAGCAGCCTCGAAGGGCTCCGCTCCTATAATTCACCCCTCCACTTT	CASSLEGLRSYNSPLHF
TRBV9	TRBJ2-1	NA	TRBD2	TGTGCCAGCAGCGTACTCCGGGACTATTACAATGAGCAGTTCTTC	CASSVLRDYYNEQFF
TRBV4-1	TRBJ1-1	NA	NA	TGCGCCAGCAGCCAAGATCGTCTGGCTGAAGCTTTCTTT	CASSQDRLAEAFF
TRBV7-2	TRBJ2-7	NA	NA	TGTGCCAGCAGCCGTAACAGCTACGAGCAGTACTTC	CASSRNSYEQYF
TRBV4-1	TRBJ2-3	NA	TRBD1	TGCGCCAGCAGCCAAGCCGGGACAGTAAGCACAGATACGCAGTATTTT	CASSQAGTVSTDTQYF
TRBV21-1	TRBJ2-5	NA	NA	TGTGCCAGCAGCCCGGGACAGGGCCCAGAGACCCAGTACTTC	CASSPGQGPETQYF
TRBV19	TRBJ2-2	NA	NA	TGTGCCAGTAGTCTACCACAGGTTCTGTTCGCGAACACCGGGGAGCTGTTTTTT	CASSLPQVLFANTGELFF
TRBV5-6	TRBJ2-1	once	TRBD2	TGTGCCAGCAGCTTCGGGACTAACTACAATGAGCAGTTCTTC	CASSFGTNYNEQFF
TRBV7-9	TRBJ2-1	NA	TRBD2	TGTGCCAGCAGCCCTCCTATAGCGGGAAGCTCCTACAATGAGCAGTTCTTC	CASSPPIAGSSYNEQFF
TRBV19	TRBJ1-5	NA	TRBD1	TGTGCCAGTAGTCCAAGAGGACAGGGGGATCGCGATCAGCCCCAGCATTTT	CASSPRGQGDRDQPQHF
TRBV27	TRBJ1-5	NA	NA	TGTGCCAGCAGTTTACGCTCGAGCAATCAGCCCCAGCATTTT	CASSLRSSNQPQHF
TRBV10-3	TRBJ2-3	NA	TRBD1	TGTGCCGTAAGGGACAGGGGGGGCACAGATACGCAGTATTTT	CAVRDRGGTDTQYF
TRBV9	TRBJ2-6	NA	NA	TGTGCCAGCAGCCCCCGAGGATTTATCAGCAGCTCTGGGGCCAACGTCCTGACTTTC	CASSPRGFISSSGANVLTF
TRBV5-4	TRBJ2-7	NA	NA	TGTGCCAGCAGCTTGGCCCCCTGGCAGGGTAGAGCCTACGAGCAGTACTTC	CASSLAPWQGRAYEQYF
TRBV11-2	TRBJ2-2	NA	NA	TGTGCCAGCAGCAGGCGGGGGAACACCGGGGAGCTGTTTTTT	CASSRRGNTGELFF
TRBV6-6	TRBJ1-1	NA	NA	TGTGCCAGCAGTTACGGTCTACGTATAAACACTGAAGCTTTCTTT	CASSYGLRINTEAFF
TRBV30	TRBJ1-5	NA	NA	TGTGCCGGGAACATAGACAATCAGCCCCAGCATTTT	CAGNIDNQPQHF
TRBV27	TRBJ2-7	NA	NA	TGTGCCAGCAGTTCGCTGACATTGGGGGGCTCCTACGAGCAGTACTTC	CASSSLTLGGSYEQYF
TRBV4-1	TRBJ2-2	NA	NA	TGCGCCAGCAGCCAAGAGTACTCCTACACCGGGGAGCTGTTTTTT	CASSQEYSYTGELFF
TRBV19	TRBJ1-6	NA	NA	TGTGCCAGTAGTACTTCCCTGTCACCCCTCCACTTT	CASSTSLSPLHF
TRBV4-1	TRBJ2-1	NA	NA	TGCGCCAGCAGCCAAGTTACTAGTTCGAATGAGCAGTTCTTC	CASSQVTSSNEQFF
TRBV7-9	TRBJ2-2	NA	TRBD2	TGTGCCAGCAGCTTTCTAGCGGGCCCAACCGGGGAGCTGTTTTTT	CASSFLAGPTGELFF
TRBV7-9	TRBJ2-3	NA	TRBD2	TGTGCCAGCAGCTCCCTCCGACTAGCGGGCACAGATACGCAGTATTTT	CASSSLRLAGTDTQYF
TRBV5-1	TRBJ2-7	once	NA	TGCGCCAGCAGCTTTGCCCCCTACTACGAGCAGTACTTC	CASSFAPYYEQYF
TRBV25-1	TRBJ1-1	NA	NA	TGTGCCAGCTCCCCCGAGGGGGGAGGCACTGAAGCTTTCTTT	CASSPEGGGTEAFF
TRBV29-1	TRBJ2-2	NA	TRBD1	TGCAGCGTTGTTGAGGGGCAGGGGGCGAACACCGGGGAGCTGTTTTTT	CSVVEGQGANTGELFF
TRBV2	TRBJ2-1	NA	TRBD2	TGTGCCAGCAGCGGACTAGCGGGAGGGGATTACAATGAGCAGTTCTTC	CASSGLAGGDYNEQFF
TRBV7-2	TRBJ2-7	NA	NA	TGTGCCAGCAGCTTAGATTGGGGCGGGACCAACGAGCAGTACTTC	CASSLDWGGTNEQYF
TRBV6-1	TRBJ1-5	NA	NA	TGTGCCAGCAGTGAAGATACAGTTGGGAATCAGCCCCAGCATTTT	CASSEDTVGNQPQHF
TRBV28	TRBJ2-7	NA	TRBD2	TGTGCCAGCAGTTTTTGGGCGGGGGGATACGAGCAGTACTTC	CASSFWAGGYEQYF
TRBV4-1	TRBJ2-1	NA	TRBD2	TGCGCCAGCGGGACTAGCGGGAGTAATGAGCAGTTCTTC	CASGTSGSNEQFF
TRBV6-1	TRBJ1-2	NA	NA	TGTGCCAGCAGTGAATTCGGAGGGTATGGGACCTTC	CASSEFGGYGTF
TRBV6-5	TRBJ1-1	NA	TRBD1	TGTGCCAGCAGTACCCGGACAGGATTGAACACTGAAGCTTTCTTT	CASSTRTGLNTEAFF
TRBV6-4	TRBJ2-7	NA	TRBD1	TGTGCCAGCAGCGGCGACAGGGGGAGTTCGTCCCCCTACGAGCAGTACTTC	CASSGDRGSSSPYEQYF
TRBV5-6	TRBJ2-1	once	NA	TGTGCCAGCAGCTTGGGACTTAATGAGCAGTTCTTC	CASSLGLNEQFF
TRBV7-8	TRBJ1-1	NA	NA	TGTGCCAGCAGCTTAGCGAACCTTATGAACACTGAAGCTTTCTTT	CASSLANLMNTEAFF
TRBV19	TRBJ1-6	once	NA	TGTGCCAGTAGTATGAACGATAGATATAATTCACCCCTCCACTTT	CASSMNDRYNSPLHF
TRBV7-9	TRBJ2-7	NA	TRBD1	TGTGCCAGCAGCTTAGTAGGGGACAGCTACGAGCAGTACTTC	CASSLVGDSYEQYF